The entry below gives a single T cell receptor beta chain sequence along with its context. Its antigen is undetermined. The CDR3 has 12 amino acids. V shed 5 bases and J shed 6 bases, with 8 bases lying between them. This entry comes from a study of Ad26.COV2.S vaccination and SARS-CoV-2 variants. As for the study in general: Into the muscle, Ad26.COV2.S was dosed once or twice, 56 days apart. Study-wide results and caveats: From the TCR breadth and depth analyses, total T cell responses may have been underestimated.

The assay was immunoSEQ multiplex PCR, and TCRdb's table has in-frame clones only and misses some. The sample gives roughly 680,000 clones, more than 70% of which show up once; 1.5% is in the top ten. Treatment specified: around 19 received Ad26.COV2.S at low or high dose, single or two shots; 5 received placebo; per-sample allocation not given. At day 63 after the first vaccine or placebo injection, samples were drawn. Boston provided a donor who was an adult aged 18-55 years. The clonotype was recovered from a person aged 18 to 59 who received the Ad26.COV2.S COVID-19 vaccine or a placebo. The gene calls are TRBV12-3 or TRBV12-4 and TRBJ2-1; D could derive from TRBD1 or TRBD2 (5 bases each). Sequencing was performed on peripheral blood, taken in a trial of Ad26.COV2.S vaccine versus placebo. For the CDR3, the DNA is TGTGCCAGCAGTCCCGGGACCAATGAGCAGTTCTTC. Its protein product is CASSPGTNEQFF.